This paragraph covers one T cell receptor (beta chain) sequence. In this sample, this clone turned up a few times. The antigen it binds to is not known. No base-level quality is on record; no much larger clone is a single base apart. This sample was taken from a study of cytomegalovirus exposure and HLA in healthy donors (dated by TCRdb to between 2016 and 2019). For the study in its entirety: In an earlier analysis of several hundred of the donors, 250 to 350 Gb of sequence data and 120 million or so unique TCR beta sequences from about 190 million T cells were reported. Among a few hundred genotyped donors of the cohort, an average of roughly 240,000 unique TCR beta nucleotide sequences were sequenced per donor, roughly a sixth of them non-productive. In a later analysis, previously published TCR beta repertoires from hundreds of donors were re-analyzed and high-resolution HLA genotyping was added so that TCR occurrence patterns could be studied. A later genetic analysis used genome-wide SNP genotypes for 398 of the 666 donors, treating that subset as a discovery cohort. To predict cytomegalovirus infection status, the study brought together high-throughput TCR immunosequencing, statistical association of individual TCRs with disease status, and machine learning. Typing coverage differed by locus: A, B, C, DRB1 and DQB1 were typed in about 629-640 donors, DQA1 in 522, DPA1 in 600 to 610, and DPB1 in 400 to 490. To decide whether each TCR beta V gene segment behaved as functional or pseudogenic, an earlier analysis of approximately 600 of the donors relied on high-throughput TCR beta sequencing. Every discovery cohort repertoire had been produced on one sequencing platform. Donor age, sex, ethnicity and CMV serostatus were collected together with the repertoire data. Of the 300 to 500 genotyped donors, 75% to 85% were placed in the genetic ancestry cluster associated with self-reported Caucasian donors. The aim of the study was to test whether cataloging public T cell receptors could identify signatures of past pathogen exposure. Both class I and class II loci were covered by HLA typing, at four-digit resolution. Roughly five DR-DQ haplotypes were handled as single units for association and clustering because linkage in the cohort was strong. The study used immunosequencing to profile the T cell repertoires of 600 to 850 subjects and linked those repertoires to cytomegalovirus serostatus. Along with the roughly 670-subject first cohort, a separate validation cohort of 120 different subjects was used. In the later analysis, no new phenotypic data were used to find candidate immune exposures; instead, reliance was placed on TCR beta sequences and their occurrence across donors. An early release covering roughly 580 HLA-typed donors comprised 250 to 350 gigabases of sequencing data and around 86 million unique TCR sequences.

What the study reported, not specific to this receptor: V-gene and J-gene trimming of TCR beta chains was associated with a missense DCLRE1C variant in a later genetic analysis, and the association was replicated in an independent cohort. In a later analysis, HLA-associated TCR beta chains showed more clonal expansion and lower generation probabilities than non-associated chains that were equally common. Correlated functional status among segregating V segments might reflect linkage disequilibrium, but an unknown experimental factor could not be ruled out. When HLA alleles, especially DR and DQ, strongly co-occurred, attributing TCR associations to individual alleles was difficult. According to a later analysis, most CMV-associated TCR beta chains appeared to be HLA-restricted, and the HLA associations seemed to be driven largely by CMV exposure. The only immune exposure information available for the cohort was CMV serostatus. Compared with the roughly 670-donor mean, donors in an Asian-associated ancestry cluster had fewer N-insertions in productive TCRs, according to a later genetic analysis. Broadly in line with IMGT annotations, most TCR beta V segments showed up in productive rearrangements about 87% or about 30% of the time in an earlier analysis of 450 to 600 of the donors. According to a later analysis, TCR association rates differed among HLA loci, with DRB1 alleles showing the most associated TCRs and HLA-C alleles showing the fewest. The presence/absence analyses assumed that sequencing depth was roughly uniform across donors, and that assumption may not be true. A further reported finding was that TCR beta sequences accurately predicted the HLA-A and HLA-B alleles for most subjects in the first cohort. The authors suggested that the approach could potentially be generalized to other disease states and immunological phenotypes. In both the original and validation cohorts, the classifier was reported to diagnose cytomegalovirus status with high specificity and sensitivity. In the study, around 150 TCR beta chains were listed as associated with cytomegalovirus. Most TCR sequences were seen in very few donors, while some public TCRs were found in many individuals. A later analysis reported that several top co-occurrence clusters appeared linked to parvovirus B19, influenza, CMV and Epstein-Barr virus. Because some donors lacked HLA typing at each locus, the association tests relied only on the typed subset. This cohort had only TCR beta chains sequenced, and the lack of alpha or paired-chain data limited which features could be detected. A group of highly shared sequence variants was considered likely to be a technical artifact of the sequencing pipeline. In a later analysis, about 16,000 TCR beta sequences were associated with specific HLA alleles at a false discovery rate of 0.05. Some IMGT-functional V segments, including TRBV6-2 and TRBV6-3, could not be told apart with the 87-base-pair reads, so those segments were excluded. Because counts were too low, some 17 rarely observed V segments, including chromosome 9 orphons, were left out of the earlier analysis of approximately 500 of the donors. A few of the identified cytomegalovirus-associated TCR beta chains were confirmed in vitro to be specific for cytomegalovirus antigens.

Including the terminal cysteine and phenylalanine, the CDR3 comprises 15 residues. Just the 45-base CDR3 DNA is kept, in frame starting at base 1. V is reduced by 3 bases and J by 0 bases, leaving a spacing of 9 bases between them. The germline V gene specifies KGHSH as CDR1 and LQKENI as CDR2. The cohort comprised around 690 healthy bone marrow donors. All cohort members were sampled while nominally healthy, although unrecorded immune exposures were likely present. The donor tested CMV seropositive, placing the donor among the 250 to 300 seropositive members of the cohort. A peripheral blood sample was collected from each donor, and TCR beta sequencing was performed on peripheral blood mononuclear cells. The Qiagen DNeasy Blood Extraction Kit was used to extract genomic DNA from the blood cell samples. Preparation of the library involved the immunoSEQ multiplex PCR assay. For the multiplex PCR, a mixture combining 60 forward primers for TCR Vbeta segments and 13 reverse primers for TCR Jbeta segments was used. Amplification of the CDR3 region of rearranged TCR beta genes was performed with a multiplex PCR assay on genomic DNA. On the Illumina HiSeq System, the amplified TCR beta libraries were sequenced as 87-base-pair reads. The authors processed their data as follows. In a later analysis, tens of millions of unique TCR beta chains were counted across the approximately 670 repertoires, and approximately 9.9 million of these chains were shared by at least two donors. Raw reads were error-corrected and collapsed into unique sequences by a nearest-neighbor algorithm in which closely related sequences were merged to remove PCR and sequencing errors. V, D and J gene segments were assigned by aligning CDR3 sequences to IMGT reference sequences. For a sequence to be retained, a match of at least six nucleotides to both a V gene segment and a J gene segment was required. Rearrangements were called productive when the CDR3 lacked stop codons and stayed in frame with V and J; all others were non-productive. CDR3 was defined by IMGT convention, running from the second conserved V-encoded cysteine to the conserved J-encoded phenylalanine. The earlier analysis of 587 of the donors excluded any sequence lacking an unambiguous match to a single V gene segment. An earlier analysis of under 750 of the donors called V segments functional above 56.7% productive rearrangements and segregating when the between-donor standard deviation exceeded 5%. A statistical classification framework was developed to diagnose cytomegalovirus status using the catalog of TCR beta chain sequences. In a later analysis, TCR nucleotide sequences were compared against IMGT/GENE-DB human TR gene sequences so that V and J genes could be assigned. The TCRdist pipeline was used in a later analysis to assign CDR3 sequences and most-parsimonious VDJ recombination scenarios. In a later analysis, every TCR beta chain was defined by the combination of its CDR3 amino acid sequence and its V-gene family, and reads without a unique V-gene family were dropped. In a later analysis, several hundred highly shared, low-generation-probability nucleotide sequences were removed to address suspected cross-contamination and a sequencing artifact. A later analysis calculated a clonal expansion index for each public chain from normalized within-repertoire ranks of inferred template counts. In a later analysis, generation probabilities were computed with a VDJ recombination model fitted to out-of-frame rearrangements, and the resulting probabilities were checked against IGoR. In a later analysis, TCR-TCR, TCR-HLA and TCR-CMV co-occurrence was scored with hypergeometric tests, and a repertoire-size bias correction was applied to TCR pairs. In a later analysis, false discovery rates were estimated by permuting HLA or CMV assignments 20 times. In a later analysis, co-occurring TCRs were grouped with DBSCAN, and TCRdist sequence similarity was added when clustering was performed within HLA-allele-positive subsets. Repertoires with fewer than 30,000 or more than 120,000 public chains were left out of co-occurrence clustering, as were roughly five repertoires with anomalous nucleotide sharing. Imported from immuneACCESS, the table was reduced by TCRdb to in-frame sequences with V and J called. These copies leave out some clones; in studies compared against another copy, an unresolved V gene accounts for under half, and the cause of the remainder is not known. That table gives V, J and clone size, and the DNA gave D and trimming. This sample lists about 95,000 clones; 70% to 80% were detected once. Roughly 9.7% of the sample goes to the ten largest clones.

The chain links TRBV18 with TRBJ1-3; TRBD1 is a possible D gene, resting on 5 matching bases. Sequences were obtained from PBMCs. This clonotype was sampled from a man younger than 35 in good health and CMV-seropositive. The CDR3 amino acid sequence is: CASSPTGGSGNTIYF. The DNA sequence reads TGTGCCAGCTCACCGACCGGGGGCTCTGGAAACACCATATATTTT.